This T cell receptor (beta chain) comes out of a study of blood T cell repertoires in COVID-19. Study summary: Material from acute and convalescent COVID-19 was sourced from the United States, Italy and Spain.

The CDR3 length is 19 residues. In the original processing: Estimates of nucleated cell counts were drawn from the amplification of reference gene primers. This table comes from immunoSEQ multiplex PCR, and its TCRdb copy is limited to in-frame clones, with some not included. The V and J calls and clone size come from that table; D and trimming were worked out from the DNA. This table has 55,000 to 70,000 clones, around 90% appearing once. This rearrangement joins TRBV1 to TRBJ2-7; the table's TRBD2 call for D was not verified on the DNA. TRBV1 is a pseudogene segment. The TCR comes from a woman in her forties or fifties with COVID-19, enrolled during active disease. Sequenced material: peripheral blood. The DNA of the CDR3 is TGCACCAGCAGCCAATCCGGGACTAGCGGGAGTACGAGCTCCTACGAGCAGTACTTC. Residues: CTSSQSGTSGSTSSYEQYF.